The 18 T cell receptor beta chains below were found in one sample sequenced in a study of T cell repertoires in cytomegalovirus infection. TCRdb ran MiXCR on the reads and lists one entry per CDR3 protein. The sample shows approximately 71,000 distinct CDR3 sequences, 20% to 25% of them seen only once. These receptors' antigens are unknown. Sequenced here: CD8+ T cells from cultured PBMCs, sampled from culture after CMV antigen stimulation. All receptors come from a human donor in good health (CMV status not recorded). Some clones in this sample may be carry-over from other donors' samples.

This clonotype has just a few counts. The V and J genes are TRBV7-9 and TRBJ2-1, with 11 bases identical to TRBD2. The ends lost 3 bases at V and 4 bases at J; junction bases unmatched: 2. Germline V gives CDR1 SEHNR, CDR2 FQNEAQ (reference sequence). CDR3 length: 15 residues. The CDR3 sequence: CASSFSGGVYNEQFF. CDR3 in DNA: TGTGCCAGCAGCTTTAGCGGGGGGGTATACAATGAGCAGTTCTTC.

This clonotype was detected only a few times. The chain joins TRBV15 to TRBJ1-2; perhaps TRBD1 as D (6 bases). The germline CDR1 and CDR2 sequences are LNHNV and YYDKDF (reference sequence). This CDR3 is built from 14 residues. V was clipped by 5 bases and J by 4 bases, with 14 bases between them. CDR3 sequence: CATSEDRTGYGYTF. CDR3 DNA: TGTGCCACCAGCGAAGACAGGACGGGCTATGGCTACACCTTC.

This clonotype was detected a few times. The V and J genes are TRBV12-3 or TRBV12-4 and TRBJ2-7; the match to TRBD1 covers 8 bases. J gave up 4 bases and V 1 base, and 3 bases lay outside the gene matches. The CDR3 extends over 14 amino acids. CDR3 DNA sequence: TGTGCCAGCAGTTTAGGGGACAGGACGTACGAGCAGTACTTC. Its protein product is CASSLGDRTYEQYF.

The genes are TRBV12-3 or TRBV12-4 and TRBJ1-3; D is undetermined. Trimming removed 6 bases at V and 0 bases at J, with 0 bases between. The CDR3 runs 11 residues. The DNA for the CDR3 is TGTGCCAGCAGCTCTGGAAACACCATATATTTT. Residues: CASSSGNTIYF.

The chain couples TRBV4-3 to TRBJ2-2; 10 nucleotides match TRBD1. V shed 0 bases and J 4 bases; nucleotides not matched to a gene: 5. Germline loops: CDR1 LGHNA, CDR2 YSLEER. This CDR3 contains 17 residues. The CDR3 loop is CASSQDRRQGATGELFF. The DNA for the CDR3 is TGCGCCAGCAGCCAAGATAGAAGACAGGGGGCCACCGGGGAGCTGTTTTTT.

In this sample, this clonotype turned up a few times. This chain uses TRBV6-2 or TRBV6-3 with TRBJ2-1; TRBD2 agrees at 7 bases. CDR3 length: 12 residues. Looked up from germline, CDR1 is MNHEY and CDR2 is SVGEGT. Trimming took 8 bases from V and 8 from J; bases not matched to a gene: 6. The CDR3 sequence is CASEGRGDEQFF. CDR3 nucleotide sequence: TGTGCCAGCGAGGGGAGGGGCGATGAGCAGTTCTTC.

This clonotype has just a few counts. The rearrangement joins TRBV7-9 to TRBJ2-1; TRBD2 matches 10 bases. V lost 6 bases, J lost 1 base, and 12 bases stayed unmatched. The germline CDR1 and CDR2 sequences are SEHNR and FQNEAQ (reference sequence). The CDR3 sequence is 18 residues long. CDR3 region: CASSPGTSASPSYNEQFF. The DNA of the CDR3 is TGTGCCAGCAGTCCCGGGACTAGCGCCTCTCCTTCCTACAATGAGCAGTTCTTC.

This chain uses TRBV7-2 with TRBJ1-2, with 10 bases lining up with TRBD1. The CDR3 has 16 residues. Per the germline V gene, CDR1 is SGHTA and CDR2 is FQGNSA. With V trimmed by 5 bases and J by 13 bases, 19 bases remained unmatched. The CDR3 DNA follows: TGTGCCAGCAGCGTCCCGGGACAGGGGAAGGCTTGGAACTGCACCTTC. Its protein is CASSVPGQGKAWNCTF.

V gene TRBV27 combines with J gene TRBJ1-1; TRBD1 matches at 7 bases. This CDR3 region has 16 residues. Per germline, CDR1 MNHEY and CDR2 SMNVEV (reference sequence). V was clipped by 0 bases and J by 1 base; unmatched bases: 5. CDR3 residues: CASSLSRTGWNTEAFF. The CDR3 coding sequence is TGTGCCAGCAGTTTATCGAGGACAGGTTGGAACACTGAAGCTTTCTTT.

This clonotype has just a few counts. This chain links TRBV12-3 or TRBV12-4 with TRBJ2-5; either TRBD1 or TRBD2 may supply D (6 bases each). The CDR3 consists of 13 residues. The V end lost 5 bases, the J end lost 10 bases, and 17 bases lay between the germline ends. The CDR3 sequence: CASSKQEGVNQYF. The CDR3 nucleotides read TGTGCCAGCAGTAAACAGGAGGGGGTGAACCAGTACTTC.

There are a few counts of this clonotype. J is TRBJ1-2 and V is TRBV6-2 or TRBV6-3, with D possibly matching TRBD1 (6 bases). This CDR3 has 16 amino acids. Per germline, CDR1 MNHEY and CDR2 SVGEGT. Trimming removed 2 bases at V and 2 bases at J, with 15 bases between. CDR3 loop: CASSYGPTGSNYGYTF. In DNA form, the CDR3 reads TGTGCCAGCAGTTACGGCCCCACAGGGTCCAACTATGGCTACACCTTC.

This clonotype turned up a few times. V and J are TRBV2 and TRBJ1-4; D possibly corresponds to TRBD1 (5 bases). This CDR3 contains 16 residues. CDR1 is SNHLY and CDR2 is FYNNEI in the germline V gene. Trimming shortened V by 3 bases and J by 8 bases, and 19 bases separated the two germline ends. DNA for the CDR3: TGTGCCAGCAGTGAGCGGAGAACAGGTAGTAGGGAAAAACTGTTTTTT. Protein sequence: CASSERRTGSREKLFF.

V and J are TRBV12-3 or TRBV12-4 and TRBJ2-6; D is ambiguous. The CDR3 totals 12 residues. V lost 7 bases and J lost 4, with 5 bases in between. In DNA form, the CDR3 reads TGTGCCAGCACGGAGGGGGCCAACGTCCTGACTTTC. This sequence encodes CASTEGANVLTF.

The J gene is TRBJ2-2, the V gene TRBV7-8; the D is unclear. The germline gives CDR1 SGHVS, CDR2 FQNEAQ. Trimming pared 5 bases from V and 6 bases from J, leaving 10 bases between. The CDR3 runs to 13 residues. In nucleotides, the CDR3 is TGTGCCAGCAGCCGTGGGGTACCCGGGGAGCTGTTTTTT. Translation gives CASSRGVPGELFF.

This clonotype has more than one count but fewer than ten. This chain joins TRBV12-3 or TRBV12-4 and TRBJ1-1; 11 bases match TRBD1. The length of the CDR3 is 14 residues. With V trimmed by 6 bases and J by 5 bases, 5 bases remained unmatched. The CDR3: CASSLRDRGTEAFF. The CDR3 DNA reads as TGTGCCAGCAGCCTCCGGGACAGGGGGACTGAAGCTTTCTTT.

The sample holds a few counts of this clonotype. The chain couples TRBV12-3 or TRBV12-4 to TRBJ2-3; D uncertain. The CDR3 is made up of 13 amino acids. Trimming removed 7 bases from V and 1 base from J, with 9 bases in between. CDR3 bases: TGTGCCAGCAAATTCATGGGCACAGATACGCAGTATTTT. It codes for CASKFMGTDTQYF.

CDR3 DNA sequence: TGTGCCAGCAGCTTAGTTTTCCTGAACACTGAAGCTTTCTTT. Translation gives CASSLVFLNTEAFF. The rearrangement joins TRBV7-2 to TRBJ1-1, with unresolved D. The CDR3 loop spans 14 amino acids. V was shortened by 1 base and J by 0 bases, with 6 bases between the two germline ends. Germline assignment: CDR1 SGHTA and CDR2 FQGNSA.

The sample holds a few counts of this clonotype. This chain connects TRBV12-3 or TRBV12-4 to TRBJ1-1, with TRBD1 matching 7 bases. Trimming at V came to 8 bases and at J to 5 bases, leaving 8 bases not matched to a gene. CDR3 size: 13 residues. DNA of the CDR3: TGTGCCAGCCTCCTCAGGGGGAGGACTGAAGCTTTCTTT. This gives the protein CASLLRGRTEAFF.